This TCR beta chain derives from a study of beta chain features in type 1 diabetes. Germline lookup yields CDR1 SGHAT and CDR2 FQNNGV. This CDR3 contains 15 residues. The ends were cut back, 4 bases at V and 1 base at J, with 11 bases in the middle. The whole isolated RNA underwent reverse transcription, so sequencing captured expressed TCRB transcripts. Here immunoSEQ multiplex PCR was the method, and the copy in TCRdb shows in-frame clones only, minus some. The sample has a few hundred thousand clones; about 30% are singletons. Sequenced material: naive CD4+ T cells from blood. The origin of this receptor is a man aged 18-30 years in good health. The chain recombines TRBV11-2 with TRBJ2-1; maybe TRBD1 (6 bases). The CDR3 bases are TGTGCCAGCAGCTCCCAGGGGTTGTCCTACAATGAGCAGTTCTTC. Amino acids: CASSSQGLSYNEQFF.